One sample yielded the 5 T cell receptor beta chains listed below, sequenced in a study of regulatory T cells in long-lasting Graves disease. The time point was: newly diagnosed GD, antithyroid drugs for less than 3 months. PBMC RNA was the source of the TCR library. Arm-PCR of CDR3 regions and iRepertoire HTBI primers were used to build TCR beta libraries. MiXCR was run by TCRdb on the multiplex PCR reads, yielding one entry per CDR3 protein. Of hundreds of thousands of distinct CDR3 sequences listed, 16% are singletons. Separately, the same data were catalogued under a study of T cells in Graves' hyperthyroidism and ophthalmopathy.

The sequences come from peripheral blood mononuclear cells (PBMCs), collected at new diagnosis, from a patient treated with antithyroid drugs. These TCRs come from a man aged 40-55 years with Graves disease.

This clonotype was detected many times. The genes are TRBV6-2 or TRBV6-3 and TRBJ2-7; D possibly corresponds to TRBD1 (5 bases). Between the trimmed V and J ends, which lost 2 bases and 3 bases, there was a span of 14 bases. Germline CDR1 MNHEY, CDR2 SVGEGT. The CDR3 has 15 amino acids. In DNA form, the CDR3 reads TGTGCCAGCAGTTACGCCAGGGCTGTCCTCTACGAGCAGTACTTC. This encodes CASSYARAVLYEQYF.

The chain carries TRBV12-3 or TRBV12-4 and TRBJ2-3; 11 positions agree with TRBD2. This CDR3 region has 14 residues. With V trimmed by 5 bases and J by 7 bases, 5 bases remained unmatched. The CDR3 region has the DNA TGTGCCAGCAGTCGTAGCGGGGGGGCAAATACGCAGTATTTT. Protein product: CASSRSGGANTQYF.

This clonotype appeared a few times. This chain joins TRBV29-1 and TRBJ2-7; 9 bases map to TRBD1. Germline V lookup: CDR1 SQVTM, CDR2 ANQGSEA. CDR3 length equals 14 residues. V trimming: 7 bases; J trimming: 8 bases; junction bases outside the gene matches: 15. The CDR3 spells CSARVSDRGSKQYF. CDR3 coding DNA: TGCAGCGCACGAGTCTCGGACAGGGGAAGCAAGCAGTACTTC.

Concerning this clonotype: The germline gene is not matched at one end of the junction; a read error may be the cause. The chain employs TRBV6-2 or TRBV6-3 and TRBJ2-7; 8 bases are shared with TRBD2. The CDR3 is 13 amino acids. The germline V gene encodes CDR1 MNHEY and CDR2 SVGEGT. DNA of the CDR3: TGTGCCAGCAGTTTCGGGGGGGCCTACGGGCAGTACTTC. It specifies CASSFGGAYGQYF.

There are a few counts of this clonotype. The chain carries TRBV19 and TRBJ2-3; D might be TRBD2 (6 bases). Deletions cut 3 bases from V and 2 bases from J, with 18 bases between. This CDR3 is 17 amino acids long. The germline gives CDR1 LNHDA, CDR2 SQIVND (reference sequence). DNA for the CDR3: TGTGCCAGTAGTATTGGGGGGACTCCCACACACACAGATACGCAGTATTTT. Translation: CASSIGGTPTHTDTQYF.